This record looks at one TCR beta chain sequence and its context. Authors' data handling: The authors estimated nucleated cell counts from reference gene primer amplification. Method: immunoSEQ multiplex PCR; TCRdb's copy keeps in-frame clones and lacks some. The V and J calls and clone size were taken over from that table, and D and trimming were inferred from the DNA. The sample lists some 130,000 clones; about 75% were seen once. The CDR3 has 13 residues. The trim removed 7 bases at V and 1 base at J, leaving 3 bases unmatched. CDR1 is MNHEY, CDR2 SVGAGI, per germline. This sample stems from a study of blood T cell repertoires in COVID-19. Study-wide context: Nucleic acid was either cDNA or gDNA, and it came from T cells, B-cell-depleted T cells, or PBMCs.

The sequenced material came from peripheral blood. V is TRBV6-5 and J is TRBJ1-1; 7 bases agree with TRBD1. This clonotype was sampled from a man older than 75 with acute or convalescent COVID-19. The CDR3 DNA reads TGTGCCAGCAACCGGGACAGGAACACTGAAGCTTTCTTT. This codes for CASNRDRNTEAFF.